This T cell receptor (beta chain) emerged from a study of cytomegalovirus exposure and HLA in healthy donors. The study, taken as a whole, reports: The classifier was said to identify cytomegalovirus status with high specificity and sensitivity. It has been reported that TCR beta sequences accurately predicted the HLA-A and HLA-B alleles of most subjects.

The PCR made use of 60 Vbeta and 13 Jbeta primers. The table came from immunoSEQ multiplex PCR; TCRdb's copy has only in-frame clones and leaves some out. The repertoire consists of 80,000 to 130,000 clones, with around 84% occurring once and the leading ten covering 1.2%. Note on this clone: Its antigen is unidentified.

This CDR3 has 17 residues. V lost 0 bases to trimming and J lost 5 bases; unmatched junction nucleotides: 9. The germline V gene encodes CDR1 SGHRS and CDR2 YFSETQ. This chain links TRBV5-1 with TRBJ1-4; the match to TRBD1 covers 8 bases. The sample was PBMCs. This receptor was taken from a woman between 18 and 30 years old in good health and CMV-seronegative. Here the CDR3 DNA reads TGCGCCAGCAGCTTGGAGGGGCCAGGGGGCGGGAATGAAAAACTGTTTTTT. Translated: CASSLEGPGGGNEKLFF.